Listed below are T cell receptor beta chains from one sample, sequenced in a study of patients and donors after allogeneic stem cell transplantation. TCRdb fed the RT-PCR reads into MiXCR, producing one record per CDR3 protein. Among about a million distinct CDR3 sequences, roughly 18% were seen once, and the ten largest hold about 6%. The sequencing input was blood, either unsorted or a sorted T cell fraction (not recorded which). These receptors all stem from a human donor who was either an allogeneic HSCT recipient or a stem cell or donor lymphocyte infusion donor (not recorded which). It is not recorded whose cells these are; they may come from a transplant donor. Each CDR3 is given with its conserved first and last residue. D genes are given only for firm matches. Not all rows give a size; the values are once, few, many and, for expanded clones, a class.

abundance	v_gene	d_gene	j_gene	CDR3aa	CDR3nt
few	TRBV20-1	.	TRBJ1-2	CSARDWGSLIYGYTF	TGCAGTGCTAGAGATTGGGGGTCTCTTATCTATGGCTACACCTTC
.	TRBV11-1	TRBD2	TRBJ2-1	CASSLTAGGDSTYNEQFF	TGTGCCAGCAGCTTGACGGCGGGAGGCGATTCAACTTACAATGAGCAGTTCTTC
.	TRBV7-9	TRBD2	TRBJ2-1	CASSLREGPSYNEQFF	TGTGCCAGCAGCTTACGGGAGGGGCCTTCCTACAATGAGCAGTTCTTC
.	TRBV20-1	.	TRBJ2-3	CSARSLDFTDTQYF	TGCAGTGCTAGAAGCCTGGACTTCACAGATACGCAGTATTTT
.	TRBV10-3	.	TRBJ2-2	CAIRRPANTGELFF	TGTGCCATCAGGAGGCCAGCGAACACCGGGGAGCTGTTTTTT
.	TRBV7-3	TRBD2	TRBJ2-7	CASSLAGTSGSYEQYF	TGTGCCAGCAGCTTAGCCGGGACTAGCGGGTCCTACGAGCAGTACTTC
.	TRBV11-2	.	TRBJ2-7	CASSPPGLEPEYEQYF	TGTGCCAGCAGCCCCCCCGGCCTGGAGCCGGAGTACGAGCAGTACTTC
few	TRBV11-2	TRBD1	TRBJ1-1	CASSSPSRGAYKGTEAFF	TGTGCCAGCAGCTCGCCATCCAGGGGGGCCTATAAGGGCACTGAAGCTTTCTTT
few	TRBV27	TRBD2	TRBJ2-1	CASSPLIAGAYNEQFF	TGTGCCAGCAGTCCGCTAATAGCGGGGGCCTACAATGAGCAGTTCTTC
.	TRBV6-1	TRBD1	TRBJ1-1	CASSVTGARGTEAFF	TGTGCCAGCAGTGTTACAGGGGCCAGGGGCACTGAAGCTTTCTTT
few	TRBV29-1	TRBD1	TRBJ2-7	CSVERTGSYEQYF	TGCAGCGTGGAGCGGACAGGATCCTACGAGCAGTACTTC
few	TRBV6-5	TRBD1	TRBJ1-1	CASSYDRGRLLSTEAFF	TGTGCCAGCAGTTACGACAGGGGGCGTTTGTTAAGCACTGAAGCTTTCTTT
few	TRBV5-1	.	TRBJ2-2	CASSKSSYTGELFF	TGCGCCAGCAGTAAAAGTAGCTACACCGGGGAGCTGTTTTTT
.	TRBV7-2	.	TRBJ1-3	CASSLGTKERNTIYF	TGTGCCAGCAGCCTCGGGACAAAGGAGAGGAACACCATATATTTT
few	TRBV5-5	.	TRBJ2-1	CASRKGGQDAYNEQFF	TGTGCCAGCAGAAAGGGGGGGCAGGACGCCTACAATGAGCAGTTCTTC
few	TRBV24-1	.	TRBJ2-1	CATSETRGHGSYNEQFF	TGTGCCACCAGTGAGACTCGGGGCCATGGCTCCTACAATGAGCAGTTCTTC
few	TRBV29-1	.	TRBJ2-5	CSVEGARQETQYF	TGCAGCGTTGAAGGGGCTCGACAAGAGACCCAGTACTTC
few	TRBV20-1	.	TRBJ1-1	CSARDLGGMNTEAFF	TGCAGTGCTAGAGATTTAGGTGGGATGAACACTGAAGCTTTCTTT
.	TRBV6-4	.	TRBJ1-1	CASSADRGAEAFF	TGTGCCAGCAGTGCGGACCGGGGGGCTGAAGCTTTCTTT
few	TRBV6-2/TRBV6-3	TRBD1	TRBJ1-1	CASSTAGGIAFF	TGTGCCAGCAGTACGGCAGGGGGGATAGCTTTCTTT
.	TRBV7-2	.	TRBJ2-7	CASSFSSRGHEQYF	TGTGCCAGCAGCTTTAGTTCCAGGGGCCACGAGCAGTACTTC
.	TRBV4-3	TRBD2	TRBJ2-1	CASSQLSGGASEQFF	TGCGCCAGCAGCCAACTTTCGGGGGGGGCCAGCGAGCAGTTCTTC
few	TRBV29-1	TRBD1	TRBJ1-2	CSVEVPTGLGGYGYTF	TGCAGCGTTGAAGTCCCGACAGGGCTGGGCGGCTATGGCTACACCTTC
.	TRBV4-3	.	TRBJ2-5	CASSQETSRLETQYF	TGCGCCAGCAGCCAGGAAACTAGCAGACTCGAGACCCAGTACTTC
many	TRBV20-1	.	TRBJ1-5	CSAPVRNQPQHF	TGCAGTGCTCCCGTGCGCAATCAGCCCCAGCATTTT
.	TRBV18	TRBD1	TRBJ2-3	CASSPFQGELTDTQYF	TGTGCCAGCTCACCCTTTCAGGGGGAACTCACAGATACGCAGTATTTT
few	TRBV7-3	.	TRBJ2-3	CASSLNQGMSTDTQYF	TGTGCCAGCAGCTTAAATCAGGGGATGAGCACAGATACGCAGTATTTT